Following are 2 T cell receptor beta chains from one sample sequenced in a study of blood T cell repertoires in COVID-19. Data came from immunoSEQ multiplex PCR; TCRdb stores just in-frame clones and leaves some out. The profile shows about 170,000 clones, around nine tenths of them singletons. Sequencing used peripheral blood. These receptors came from a man aged 18 to 35 with active or convalescent COVID-19.

This rearrangement joins TRBV6-2 or TRBV6-3 to TRBJ2-3, with unresolved D. From germline, CDR1 is MNHEY and CDR2 SVGEGT. CDR3 size: 14 residues. Trimming shortened V by 2 bases and J by 1 base, and 7 bases separated the two germline ends. CDR3 in DNA: TGTGCCAGCAGTTACGGGCTGGGCACAGATACGCAGTATTTT. Residues: CASSYGLGTDTQYF.

DNA of the CDR3: TGTGCCTGGAGTGTAGGGACAGGGGGAAATGGCTACACCTTC. The encoded protein is CAWSVGTGGNGYTF. The chain links TRBV30 to TRBJ1-2, with 11 nucleotides matching TRBD1. Trimming cost V 0 bases and J 6 bases; bases outside gene matches: 3. The length of the CDR3 is 14 residues. Germline V gives CDR1 GTSNPN, CDR2 SVGIG (reference sequence).